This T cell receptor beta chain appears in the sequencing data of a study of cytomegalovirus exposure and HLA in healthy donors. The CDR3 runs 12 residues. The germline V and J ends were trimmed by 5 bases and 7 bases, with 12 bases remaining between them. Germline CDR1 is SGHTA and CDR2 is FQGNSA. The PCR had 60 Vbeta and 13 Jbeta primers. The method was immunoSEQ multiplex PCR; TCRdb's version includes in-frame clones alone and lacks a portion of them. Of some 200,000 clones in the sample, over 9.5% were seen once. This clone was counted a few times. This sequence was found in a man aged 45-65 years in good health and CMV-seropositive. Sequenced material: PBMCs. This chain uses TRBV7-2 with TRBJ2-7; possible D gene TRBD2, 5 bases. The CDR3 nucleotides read TGTGCCAGCAGCCCAAGCACGGGGGAGCAGTACGTC. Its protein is CASSPSTGEQYV.